These 29 T cell receptor beta chains were all obtained from the same sample, sequenced in a study of vaccination and CD4 T cells after COVID-19. Antigens for these TCRs are unknown. Specified treatment: roughly 10-day PBMC culture with coronavirus spike peptide pools or control peptides (ViraFEST assay). Sequenced with the Oncomine TCR Beta short-read assay was DNA taken from cultured CD4+ T cells. TCRdb re-analysed the PCR reads in MiXCR, keeping a single row per CDR3 protein. The table records fewer than 9,000 distinct CDR3 sequences, approximately 70% of them present only once. What was sequenced was CD4+ T cells from blood, cultured in vitro. The receptor set was obtained from a human donor who had recovered from COVID-19.

The chain is built from TRBV2 and TRBJ2-7; 8 bases match TRBD2. The germline V gene encodes CDR1 SNHLY and CDR2 FYNNEI. The CDR3 runs 16 residues. The V gene end was trimmed by 2 bases and the J gene end by 1 base; junction bases not matched to a gene: 7. The CDR3 here is CASSEPGGGLSYEQYF. In DNA form, the CDR3 reads TGTGCCAGCAGTGAACCCGGGGGGGGTTTATCCTACGAGCAGTACTTC.

The V call is TRBV28, the J call TRBJ1-1; 7 bases align to TRBD1. With V trimmed by 3 bases and J by 7 bases, 5 bases remained unmatched. In germline, CDR1 is MDHEN, CDR2 SYDVKM. There are 13 residues in the CDR3. The CDR3 loop reads CASSFQRTGEAFF. DNA for the CDR3: TGTGCCAGCAGTTTCCAAAGGACAGGTGAAGCTTTCTTT.

J is TRBJ2-5 and V is TRBV2; D is undetermined. This CDR3 contains 13 residues. Trimming left V 3 bases short and J 4 bases short, with 9 bases between. Germline CDR1 SNHLY, CDR2 FYNNEI. The chain's CDR3 is CASSEQPRETQYF. In DNA form, the CDR3 reads TGTGCCAGCAGTGAGCAGCCCCGAGAGACCCAGTACTTC.

This clonotype has more than one count but fewer than ten. The rearrangement links TRBV19 to TRBJ2-5, with D hard to call. CDR3 length: 16 amino acids. Trimming shortened V by 4 bases and J by 2 bases, and 17 bases separated the two germline ends. From germline, CDR1 is LNHDA and CDR2 SQIVND (reference sequence). The CDR3 spells CASSTLVGREQETQYF. The CDR3 DNA reads TGTGCCAGTAGTACCCTGGTGGGCCGAGAGCAAGAGACCCAGTACTTC.

The chain's CDR3 is CASSPHSGPTYEQYF. For the CDR3, the DNA is TGTGCCAGCAGCCCCCACAGCGGGCCGACCTACGAGCAGTACTTC. The rearrangement joins TRBV5-5 to TRBJ2-7, with D possibly being TRBD2 (6 bases). Trimming took 4 bases from V and 2 from J, leaving 16 bases between them. The CDR3 loop spans 15 amino acids. Per the germline V gene, CDR1 is SGHKS and CDR2 is YYEKEE (reference sequence). Based on the CDR3 plus reference TRBV5-5 and TRBJ2-7, the full variable domain is DAGVTQSPTHLIKTRGQQVTLRCSPISGHKSVSWYQQVLGQGPQFIFQYYEKEERGRGNFPDRFSARQFPNYSSELNVNALLLGDSALYLCASSPHSGPTYEQYFGPGTRLTVT.

V usage is TRBV5-4 and J usage is TRBJ1-1, with no clear D. The CDR3 spans 16 residues. V lost 3 bases and J lost 4, with 19 bases in between. Germline V gene data show CDR1 as SGHNT and CDR2 as YYREEE (reference sequence). CDR3 coding DNA: TGTGCCAGCAGCTATGACTCATCCCGAGGAGGCACTGAAGCTTTCTTT. This translates into CASSYDSSRGGTEAFF.

This clonotype came up a few times. J is TRBJ1-5 and V is TRBV2, with TRBD1 matching 7 bases. Germline lookup yields CDR1 SNHLY and CDR2 FYNNEI. The CDR3 runs 14 residues. The ends lost 1 base at V and 7 bases at J; junction bases unmatched: 4. The CDR3 coding sequence is TGTGCCAGCAGTGAAGGGCAGGGGGAGCAGCCCCAGCATTTT. Its protein is CASSEGQGEQPQHF.

This clonotype was detected a few times. The chain joins TRBV6-5 to TRBJ2-5; no reliable D call. The CDR3 is 11 amino acids. From germline, CDR1 is MNHEY and CDR2 SVGAGI. The V end was cut by 3 bases, the J end by 9 bases, with 8 bases between. Written as DNA, the CDR3 is TGTGCCAGCAGTTATCAAATGGCCCAGTACTTC. Protein product: CASSYQMAQYF.

The chain carries TRBV7-3 and TRBJ1-1, with D possibly being TRBD1 (5 bases). This CDR3 contains 14 residues. Germline V lookup: CDR1 SGHTA, CDR2 FQGTGA. Between the trimmed V and J ends, which lost 1 base and 8 bases, there was a span of 14 bases. CDR3 sequence reads: CASSLSGMRDEAFF. In DNA form, the CDR3 reads TGTGCCAGCAGCTTAAGCGGTATGCGGGACGAAGCTTTCTTT.

V gene TRBV20-1 combines with J gene TRBJ1-5; 8 bases fit TRBD1. CDR1 and CDR2 (germline): DFQATT, SNEGSKA (reference sequence). The CDR3 runs 14 residues. The V gene end was trimmed by 4 bases and the J gene end by 4 bases; junction bases not matched to a gene: 6. Here the CDR3 reads CSATAGGGNQPQHF. For the CDR3, the DNA is TGCAGTGCTACTGCAGGGGGCGGGAATCAGCCCCAGCATTTT.

The V call is TRBV27, the J call TRBJ2-1; 9 nucleotides align to TRBD2. The CDR3 is 16 residues long. From germline, CDR1 is MNHEY and CDR2 SMNVEV (reference sequence). The J segment lost 6 bases and the V segment lost 3 bases, leaving 9 bases of the junction unmatched. CDR3 region: CASSFGAGGRGNEQFF. Here the CDR3 DNA reads TGTGCCAGCAGTTTTGGAGCGGGAGGCCGGGGCAATGAGCAGTTCTTC.

This clonotype turned up a few times. The chain combines TRBV20-1 with TRBJ1-5; D is undetermined. Trimming stripped 3 bases from V and 6 bases from J, with 3 bases between. Germline values: CDR1 DFQATT, CDR2 SNEGSKA (reference sequence). CDR3 length equals 10 residues. The CDR3 bases are TGCAGTGCTAGGGGTCAGCCCCAGCATTTT. Translating it yields CSARGQPQHF.

The V gene is TRBV5-4, the J gene TRBJ2-3; unclear D gene. Germline V gene data show CDR1 as SGHNT and CDR2 as YYREEE (reference sequence). V lost 3 bases, J lost 4 bases, and 6 bases lay in between. This CDR3 region has 12 residues. CDR3 in DNA: TGTGCCAGCAGCTCTTCGGCAGATACGCAGTATTTT. Translated, it gives CASSSSADTQYF. The complete variable domain, with remaining parts taken from reference TRBV5-4 and TRBJ2-3, reads ETGVTQSPTHLIKTRGQQVTLRCSSQSGHNTVSWYQQALGQGPQFIFQYYREEENGRGNFPPRFSGLQFPNYSSELNVNALELDDSALYLCASSSSADTQYFGPGTRLTVL.

The chain is built from TRBV20-1 and TRBJ2-7, with D possibly matching TRBD2 (5 bases). The CDR3 length is 14 residues. Germline loops: CDR1 DFQATT, CDR2 SNEGSKA (reference sequence). The V end lost 4 bases, the J end lost 0 bases, and 13 bases lay between the germline ends. CDR3 loop: CSAIDPGSSYEQYF. CDR3 bases: TGCAGTGCTATTGATCCGGGAAGCTCCTACGAGCAGTACTTC.

The chain uses TRBV20-1 and TRBJ2-3, with D uncertain. The germline gives CDR1 DFQATT, CDR2 SNEGSKA (reference sequence). Trimming removed 1 base at V and 2 bases at J, with 10 bases between. This CDR3 is 14 amino acids long. The DNA for the CDR3 is TGCAGTGCTAGAGGGGCCCGGCCCACAGATACGCAGTATTTT. Encoded protein: CSARGARPTDTQYF.

The V and J genes are TRBV19 and TRBJ1-5; the D is unclear. The CDR3 contains 13 residues. The germline CDR1 and CDR2 sequences are LNHDA and SQIVND (reference sequence). V dropped 3 bases and J dropped 2 bases, with 5 bases sitting between them. The CDR3 loop is CASSIIGNQPQHF. For the CDR3, the DNA is TGTGCCAGTAGTATTATAGGCAATCAGCCCCAGCATTTT.

The chain recombines TRBV24-1 with TRBJ2-2; TRBD1 agrees at 7 bases. Germline V gene lookup returns CDR1 KGHDR and CDR2 SFDVKD. The length of the CDR3 is 15 residues. V lost 2 bases to trimming and J lost 4 bases; unmatched junction nucleotides: 3. DNA of the CDR3: TGTGCCACCAGTGATTCGACAGGGCTCACCGGGGAGCTGTTTTTT. It specifies CATSDSTGLTGELFF.

This clonotype was counted only a few times. The rearrangement joins TRBV24-1 to TRBJ1-5; D ambiguous. This CDR3 is built from 15 residues. CDR1 is KGHDR, CDR2 SFDVKD, per germline. The V end lost 3 bases, the J end lost 0 bases, and 8 bases lay between the germline ends. The CDR3 DNA is TGTGCCACCAGTGATCCAGGTGTTAGCAATCAGCCCCAGCATTTT. This encodes CATSDPGVSNQPQHF.

CDR3 in DNA: TGCAGTGCTAGAGGGGGACTAGCAGGCAATGAGCAGTTCTTC. Protein: CSARGGLAGNEQFF. This rearrangement joins TRBV20-1 to TRBJ2-1; 9 bases fit TRBD2. J lost 6 bases, V lost 1 base, and 4 bases had no gene match. Germline V CDR1 and CDR2: DFQATT, SNEGSKA (reference sequence). This CDR3 is built from 14 residues.

This chain links TRBV27 with TRBJ2-7, with D possibly TRBD1 on 6 matching bases. The V end lost 5 bases, the J end lost 0 bases, and 8 bases lay between the germline ends. CDR1 is MNHEY, CDR2 SMNVEV, per germline (reference sequence). The CDR3 covers 13 residues. As DNA, the CDR3 is TGTGCCAGCAGTAGAGGGGGCTCCTACGAGCAGTACTTC. Encoded protein: CASSRGGSYEQYF.

The chain couples TRBV20-1 to TRBJ2-7; TRBD1 aligns across 10 bases. Germline V gene lookup returns CDR1 DFQATT and CDR2 SNEGSKA (reference sequence). This CDR3 has 14 residues. V trimming: 5 bases; J trimming: 0 bases; junction bases outside the gene matches: 4. The CDR3 region is CSAPTGGDSYEQYF. The CDR3 DNA reads TGCAGTGCTCCGACAGGGGGCGACTCCTACGAGCAGTACTTC.

Points on this clonotype: An end of the junction differs from the germline gene, which may be a read error. V is TRBV7-7 and J is TRBJ2-1; 14 bases match TRBD2. Germline lookup yields CDR1 SSHAT and CDR2 FNYEAQ (reference sequence). The CDR3 is 18 residues long. The CDR3 loop reads CASSPGTSGGLSYNEQFF. DNA for the CDR3: TGTGCTAGCAGCCCGGGGACTAGCGGGGGACTCTCCTACAATGAGCAGTTCTTC. The variable domain in full, with the rest retrieved from reference TRBV7-7 and TRBJ2-1, is GAGVSQSPRYKVTKRGQDVTLRCDPISSHATLYWYQQALGQGPEFLTYFNYEAQPDKSGLPSDRFSAERPEGSISTLTIQRTEQRDSAMYRCASSPGTSGGLSYNEQFFGPGTRLTVL.

The CDR3 nucleotides are TGTGCCAGCAGTGTATCGCTAGTGGAAGAGACCCAGTACTTC. The encoded protein is CASSVSLVEETQYF. V is TRBV25-1 and J is TRBJ2-5; no reliable D call. This CDR3 spans 14 amino acids. In germline, CDR1 is MGHDK, CDR2 SYGVNS. Trimming pared 4 bases from V and 3 bases from J, leaving 12 bases between.

This chain connects TRBV30 to TRBJ1-5; tentative D call: TRBD1 (6 bases). Trimming took off 5 bases at V and 6 bases at J, with 14 bases between the two ends. Germline V gives CDR1 GTSNPN, CDR2 SVGIG (reference sequence). The CDR3 length is 13 residues. The CDR3 loop reads CAWGGATGQPQHF. CDR3 DNA: TGTGCCTGGGGGGGGGCCACCGGTCAGCCCCAGCATTTT.

The chain joins TRBV20-1 to TRBJ2-5; TRBD1 matches at 7 bases. CDR3 length: 13 amino acids. The V and J ends lost 2 bases and 5 bases, in that order; junction bases with no gene match: 5. Looked up from germline, CDR1 is DFQATT and CDR2 is SNEGSKA (reference sequence). The CDR3 reads CSARTRRGETQYF. The CDR3 DNA reads TGCAGTGCTAGAACCCGCAGGGGGGAGACCCAGTACTTC.

The chain recombines TRBV7-9 with TRBJ1-1; 7 bases map to TRBD1. V shed 5 bases, J shed 1 base, and the junction held 4 bases outside the gene matches. Germline V lookup: CDR1 SEHNR, CDR2 FQNEAQ (reference sequence). The CDR3 has 14 residues. CDR3 in amino acids: CASSAQGRNTEAFF. CDR3 DNA: TGTGCCAGCAGCGCACAGGGGCGGAACACTGAAGCTTTCTTT. Full variable domain (remainder filled in from reference TRBV7-9 and TRBJ1-1): DTGVSQNPRHKITKRGQNVTFRCDPISEHNRLYWYRQTLGQGPEFLTYFQNEAQLEKSRLLSDRFSAERPKGSFSTLEIQRTEQGDSAMYLCASSAQGRNTEAFFGQGTRLTVV.

The chain recombines TRBV7-8 with TRBJ1-5, with D hard to call. V shed 5 bases and J shed 4 bases, with 12 bases lying between them. Germline lookup yields CDR1 SGHVS and CDR2 FQNEAQ. The CDR3 covers 14 residues. CDR3 nucleotides: TGTGCCAGCAGCCTGGGGAGCGGTAATCAGCCCCAGCATTTT. Translating it yields CASSLGSGNQPQHF.

This clonotype qualifies as large. V gene TRBV21-1 combines with J gene TRBJ2-1; the table's D call TRBD2 went unverified against the DNA. TRBV21-1 is described as a pseudogene. This CDR3 has 16 amino acids. The CDR3 DNA sequence: TGTGCCAGCGGGGAGGGGGTCACGAGCTCCTACAATGAGCAGTTCTTC. Translated: CASGEGVTSSYNEQFF.

The genes are TRBV7-9 and TRBJ2-1; the D gene is possibly TRBD2 (5 bases). V was trimmed by 0 bases and J by 8 bases, leaving 20 bases between them. Looked up from germline, CDR1 is SEHNR and CDR2 is FQNEAQ (reference sequence). The CDR3 runs 17 residues. In DNA, the CDR3 is TGTGCCAGCAGCTTAGCGTATGGCGGGTACGATGTGGATGAGCAGTTCTTC. Protein: CASSLAYGGYDVDEQFF.